This T cell receptor (beta chain) was sequenced during a study of OX40 agonist ivuxolimab in advanced cancers. Study details: Enrollees could have had prior anti-PD-1, anti-PD-L1 or anti-CTLA-4 therapy, which over 35% had received.

Repertoires were generated with immunoSEQ multiplex PCR, while TCRdb's copy carries only in-frame clones and drops some. Of approximately 50,000 clones in the sample, 93% were seen once. This clone was observed a single time. The CDR3 contains 16 residues. Germline lookup yields CDR1 SEHNR and CDR2 FQNEAQ (reference sequence). With 6 bases removed from V and 0 bases from J, the gap between germline ends came to 15 bases. The V call is TRBV7-9, the J call TRBJ2-1; a possible D gene is TRBD1 (5 bases). The TCR sequence derives from an adult with an advanced solid tumor such as melanoma, head and neck, liver or kidney cancer. Sequencing was performed on CD4+ or CD8+ T cells sorted from blood, taken in a trial of the OX40 agonist ivuxolimab. CDR3 in DNA: TGTGCCAGCAGGTCTACAGGAGCAAACTCCTACAATGAGCAGTTCTTC. Its translation: CASRSTGANSYNEQFF.